The 28 T cell receptor beta chains reported below all come from one sample, sequenced in a study of T cell changes during pregnancy in multiple sclerosis. The assay was immunoSEQ multiplex PCR, and TCRdb's table has in-frame clones only and misses some. The data contain 35,000 to 45,000 clones, more than 85% of them singletons. The sample was CD4+ T cells from peripheral blood mononuclear cells, taken in the second trimester of pregnancy. These receptors were collected from a female donor in good health, enrolled as a control in a pregnancy study.

V usage is TRBV4-3 and J usage is TRBJ1-3; maybe TRBD1 (6 bases). Germline-derived CDR1 and CDR2 are LGHNA and YSLEER. Between the trimmed V and J ends, which lost 1 base and 3 bases, there was a span of 13 bases. The CDR3 contains 16 residues. The CDR3 region is CASSQVSRGYGNTIYF. In nucleotides, the CDR3 is TGCGCCAGCAGCCAAGTGTCCAGGGGCTATGGAAACACCATATATTTT.

The CDR3 DNA follows: TGTGCCAGCAGCTTTGGGACAGGGTCTGTAACGAACACTGAAGCTTTCTTT. Its protein is CASSFGTGSVTNTEAFF. This chain uses TRBV7-9 with TRBJ1-1; 9 bases are a match to TRBD1. Losses at the gene ends were 3 bases for V and 1 base for J; bases not matched to a gene: 9. The CDR3 contains 17 residues. Germline CDR1 reads SEHNR; CDR2 reads FQNEAQ (reference sequence). The entire variable domain, with the rest obtained from reference TRBV7-9 and TRBJ1-1, is as follows: DTGVSQNPRHKITKRGQNVTFRCDPISEHNRLYWYRQTLGQGPEFLTYFQNEAQLEKSRLLSDRFSAERPKGSFSTLEIQRTEQGDSAMYLCASSFGTGSVTNTEAFFGQGTRLTVV.

The chain uses TRBV15 and TRBJ2-7, with D perhaps TRBD2 (7 bases). The germline V and J ends were trimmed by 0 bases and 6 bases, with 21 bases remaining between them. Germline CDR1 LNHNV, CDR2 YYDKDF (reference sequence). The CDR3 length is 17 residues. The CDR3 DNA follows: TGTGCCACCAGCAGAGACTATTGGGGGGCGGGAGATATCGAGCAGTACTTC. As protein: CATSRDYWGAGDIEQYF.

V usage is TRBV6-5 and J usage is TRBJ2-7; 7 bases are shared with TRBD2. The ends lost 2 bases at V and 0 bases at J; junction bases unmatched: 4. The CDR3 sequence is 15 residues long. Germline lookup yields CDR1 MNHEY and CDR2 SVGAGI. CDR3 region: CASSYRRTSSYEQYF. CDR3 DNA: TGTGCCAGCAGTTACCGGCGGACTAGCTCCTACGAGCAGTACTTC.

The rearrangement links TRBV7-2 to TRBJ1-4; the D gene is possibly TRBD1 (5 bases). This CDR3 is built from 14 residues. Germline CDR1 SGHTA, CDR2 FQGNSA. Trimming removed 5 bases from V and 5 bases from J, with 12 bases in between. CDR3 amino acids: CASSPGFVNEKLFF. In nucleotides, the CDR3 is TGTGCCAGCAGCCCAGGGTTTGTCAATGAAAAACTGTTTTTT.

V usage is TRBV19 and J usage is TRBJ2-2, with 13 bases aligning to TRBD2. V shed 10 bases, J shed 4 bases, and the junction held 3 bases outside the gene matches. CDR1 is LNHDA, CDR2 SQIVND, per germline (reference sequence). The CDR3 contains 14 residues. Written as DNA, the CDR3 is TGTGCCACCAGACTAGCGGGGGGCACCGGGGAGCTGTTTTTT. Translated: CATRLAGGTGELFF.

The V and J genes are TRBV29-1 and TRBJ2-3, with TRBD1 as a possible D gene (5 bases). V was pared by 3 bases and J by 10 bases, with 23 bases between. The CDR3 is 15 amino acids. CDR1 SQVTM and CDR2 ANQGSEA come from the germline V gene. The CDR3 loop is CSVEGLRLGVYAQYF. The CDR3 coding sequence is TGCAGCGTTGAGGGGCTAAGGCTTGGTGTGTATGCGCAGTATTTT.

This clone was seen only once. The rearrangement uses TRBV29-1 and TRBJ2-3; D is possibly TRBD2 (5 bases). V gave up 7 bases and J gave up 2 bases, with 19 bases separating them. Per germline, CDR1 SQVTM and CDR2 ANQGSEA. The length of the CDR3 is 15 residues. The CDR3 bases are TGCAGCGCCGGGGTGGGCGGAGCGGCCACAGATACGCAGTATTTT. Amino acid sequence: CSAGVGGAATDTQYF.

The genes are TRBV27 and TRBJ2-3, with 10 bases identical to TRBD2. The ends lost 8 bases at V and 7 bases at J; junction bases unmatched: 9. Germline V lookup: CDR1 MNHEY, CDR2 SMNVEV (reference sequence). The CDR3 sequence is 14 residues long. The CDR3 here is CASYKREGPYTQYF. The CDR3, as DNA: TGTGCCAGCTATAAGCGGGAGGGCCCGTATACGCAGTATTTT.

V and J are TRBV29-1 and TRBJ2-1; TRBD1 agrees at 10 bases. The CDR3 runs to 12 residues. Losses at the gene ends were 7 bases for V and 8 bases for J; bases not matched to a gene: 5. Germline CDR1 reads SQVTM; CDR2 reads ANQGSEA. CDR3 amino acids: CSAGQGSDEQFF. DNA for the CDR3: TGCAGCGCGGGACAGGGGAGCGATGAGCAGTTCTTC.

The chain recombines TRBV19 with TRBJ1-4, with 7 bases aligning to TRBD1. Germline V gene sequence: CDR1 LNHDA, CDR2 SQIVND (reference sequence). The CDR3 is 15 amino acids. With 7 bases clipped from V and 7 bases from J, the junction kept 12 bases outside the gene matches. The CDR3 DNA sequence: TGTGCCAGTACAGGTGGGACAGTTCCAGGTGAAAAACTGTTTTTT. Protein: CASTGGTVPGEKLFF.

CDR3 residues: CASSSGQGTDTQYF. The CDR3 region has the DNA TGTGCCAGCAGTTCGGGACAGGGGACAGATACGCAGTATTTT. This chain connects TRBV6-5 to TRBJ2-3; 10 nucleotides align to TRBD1. The CDR3 totals 14 residues. Trimming took 4 bases from V and 3 from J; bases not matched to a gene: 1. Germline V gene lookup returns CDR1 MNHEY and CDR2 SVGAGI.

The chain has TRBV10-1 and TRBJ2-1; D gene unclear. Per germline, CDR1 WNHNN and CDR2 SYGVQD (reference sequence). Trimming took 0 bases from V and 8 from J, leaving 5 bases between them. The CDR3 extends over 12 amino acids. The CDR3: CASSESSDEQFF. The CDR3 DNA reads TGCGCCAGCAGTGAGTCATCCGATGAGCAGTTCTTC.

This clone was seen a single time. V and J are TRBV10-3 and TRBJ1-6; maybe TRBD1 (5 bases). Trimming removed 6 bases at V and 9 bases at J, with 15 bases between. The CDR3 has 14 residues. The germline V gene encodes CDR1 ENHRY and CDR2 SYGVKD. CDR3 amino acids: CAIRSGEHGSPLHF. The CDR3 nucleotides read TGTGCCATCAGGTCGGGGGAGCACGGTTCACCCCTCCACTTT.

The CDR3 DNA sequence: TGTGCCAGCAGCCATGGGACAGTTAGCACAGATACGCAGTATTTT. It yields the protein CASSHGTVSTDTQYF. The chain is built from TRBV5-4 and TRBJ2-3; TRBD1 matches at 7 bases. Trimming at V came to 4 bases and at J to 0 bases, leaving 5 bases not matched to a gene. CDR3 length equals 15 residues. CDR1 is SGHNT and CDR2 is YYREEE in the germline V gene (reference sequence).

The rearrangement links TRBV4-1 to TRBJ2-7, with D possibly being TRBD2 (5 bases). Germline CDR1 and CDR2: MGHRA and YSYEKL. The germline V and J ends were trimmed by 3 bases and 4 bases, with 22 bases remaining between them. The CDR3 covers 17 residues. The CDR3: CASSQGRGSGMIYEQYF. The CDR3 DNA is TGCGCCAGCAGCCAGGGGAGAGGGTCGGGGATGATATACGAGCAGTACTTC.

This chain links TRBV15 with TRBJ1-1; TRBD1 agrees at 8 bases. The CDR3 spans 16 residues. J gave up 4 bases and V 3 bases, and 10 bases lay outside the gene matches. Germline CDR1 reads LNHNV; CDR2 reads YYDKDF (reference sequence). The CDR3 here is CATSSRINRGGTEAFF. CDR3 in DNA: TGTGCCACCAGCAGCCGAATCAACAGGGGGGGCACTGAAGCTTTCTTT. Supplemented by reference TRBV15 and TRBJ1-1, the full variable domain reads DAMVIQNPRYQVTQFGKPVTLSCSQTLNHNVMYWYQQKSSQAPKLLFHYYDKDFNNEADTPDNFQSRRPNTSFCFLDIRSPGLGDTAMYLCATSSRINRGGTEAFFGQGTRLTVV.

Only one count was recorded for this clone. The chain joins TRBV28 to TRBJ1-5; 9 positions match TRBD1. CDR3 size: 19 residues. CDR1 is MDHEN, CDR2 SYDVKM, per germline. V shed 1 base and J 4 bases; nucleotides not matched to a gene: 14. CDR3 coding DNA: TGTGCCAGCAGTTTATTAGGGTTTGGACAGGGGTTCCGGAATCAGCCCCAGCATTTT. This translates into CASSLLGFGQGFRNQPQHF.

The rearrangement joins TRBV12-5 to TRBJ2-1, with 11 bases identical to TRBD1. This CDR3 is built from 19 residues. Germline assignment: CDR1 LGHNT and CDR2 FRNRAP. V trimming: 0 bases; J trimming: 4 bases; junction bases outside the gene matches: 11. In nucleotides, the CDR3 is TGTGCTAGTGGTTTGGTCCTCCTCCTGGACAGGGGGCTGTACAATGAGCAGTTCTTC. Amino acids: CASGLVLLLDRGLYNEQFF.

The V gene is TRBV30, the J gene TRBJ2-3; 7 bases map to TRBD2. Unmatched junction bases numbered 8, after V lost 4 bases and J lost 7 bases. Germline V lookup: CDR1 GTSNPN, CDR2 SVGIG (reference sequence). The CDR3 extends over 13 amino acids. CDR3 sequence (DNA): TGTGCCTGGACAGCGGGGCACAAAAATACGCAGTATTTT. Translating it yields CAWTAGHKNTQYF.

The chain has TRBV2 and TRBJ1-4; D gene uncertain. V lost 1 base and J 12 bases, leaving 12 bases between the germline ends. From germline, CDR1 is SNHLY and CDR2 FYNNEI. The CDR3 consists of 13 residues. CDR3 residues: CASSEDQVGELFF. The CDR3 nucleotides read TGTGCCAGCAGTGAAGACCAGGTCGGGGAACTGTTTTTT.

V and J are TRBV30 and TRBJ2-1; perhaps TRBD2 as D (7 bases). V was trimmed by 0 bases and J by 5 bases, leaving 17 bases between them. CDR1 is GTSNPN and CDR2 is SVGIG in the germline V gene (reference sequence). CDR3 length: 16 amino acids. CDR3 amino acids: CAWSVTNGGPNNEQFF. DNA of the CDR3: TGTGCCTGGAGTGTAACGAACGGGGGGCCAAACAATGAGCAGTTCTTC.

The J gene is TRBJ1-3, the V gene TRBV9; tentatively, D is TRBD1 (5 bases). Deletions cut 0 bases from V and 0 bases from J, with 7 bases between. Germline assignment: CDR1 SGDLS and CDR2 YYNGEE. The CDR3 is 15 amino acids. The CDR3 sequence: CASSVEGNSGNTIYF. For the CDR3, the DNA is TGTGCCAGCAGCGTAGAGGGGAACTCTGGAAACACCATATATTTT.

In its sample, this clone was seen once. The chain joins TRBV19 to TRBJ2-2; possibly TRBD1 for D (5 bases). The V gene lost 8 bases and the J gene lost 5 bases, with 21 bases spanning the gap. CDR3 size: 16 residues. Germline V lookup: CDR1 LNHDA, CDR2 SQIVND (reference sequence). CDR3 residues: CASCVGATQGTGELFF. The CDR3 region has the DNA TGTGCCAGTTGTGTTGGGGCAACCCAGGGAACCGGGGAGCTGTTTTTT.

The J gene is TRBJ1-5, the V gene TRBV5-8; D is ambiguous. The ends were cut back, 2 bases at V and 2 bases at J, with 11 bases in the middle. The CDR3 totals 15 residues. Germline V gene sequence: CDR1 SGHTS, CDR2 YDEGEE. The CDR3 nucleotides are TGTGCCAGCAGCTTCCATTCACTCGGCAATCAGCCCCAGCATTTT. This codes for CASSFHSLGNQPQHF.

This rearrangement joins TRBV29-1 to TRBJ1-1; D unresolved. Germline V gene lookup returns CDR1 SQVTM and CDR2 ANQGSEA. The length of the CDR3 is 11 residues. V lost 7 bases, J lost 6 bases, and 12 bases lay in between. The CDR3 DNA reads TGCAGCGCCGGAGAGACGGCTGAAGCTTTCTTT. Translating it yields CSAGETAEAFF.

The chain recombines TRBV30 with TRBJ2-7; TRBD2 matches 8 bases. From germline, CDR1 is GTSNPN and CDR2 SVGIG (reference sequence). The CDR3 runs to 15 residues. V shed 4 bases, J shed 3 bases, and the junction held 11 bases outside the gene matches. The CDR3 loop is CAWTSGGDLGYEQYF. CDR3 bases: TGTGCCTGGACCTCGGGGGGGGACTTAGGCTACGAGCAGTACTTC.

This clone came up once. J is TRBJ2-1 and V is TRBV7-3; D unclear. Germline loops: CDR1 SGHTA, CDR2 FQGTGA. This CDR3 is built from 15 residues. Trimming cost V 5 bases and J 7 bases, with 18 bases left between them. This CDR3 reads CASSRPGLRRNEQFF. CDR3 sequence (DNA): TGTGCCAGCAGCCGACCGGGTCTGCGGCGGAATGAGCAGTTCTTC.